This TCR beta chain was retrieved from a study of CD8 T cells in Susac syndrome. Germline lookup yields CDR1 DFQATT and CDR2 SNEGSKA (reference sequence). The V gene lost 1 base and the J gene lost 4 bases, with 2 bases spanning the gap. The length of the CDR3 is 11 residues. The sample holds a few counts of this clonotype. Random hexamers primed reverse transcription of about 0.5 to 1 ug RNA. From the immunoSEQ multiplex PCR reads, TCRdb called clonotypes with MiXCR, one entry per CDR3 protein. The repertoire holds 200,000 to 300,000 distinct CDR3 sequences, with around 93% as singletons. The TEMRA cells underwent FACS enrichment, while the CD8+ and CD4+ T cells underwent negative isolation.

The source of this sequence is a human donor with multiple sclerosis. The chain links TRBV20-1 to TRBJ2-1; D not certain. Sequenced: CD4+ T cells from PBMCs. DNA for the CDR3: TGCAGTGCTAGAGCTTACAATGAGCAGTTCTTC. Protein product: CSARAYNEQFF.